This T cell receptor beta chain was obtained from a study of identical twins (dated by TCRdb to the mid-2010s). Notes on the research overall: The study deep-sequenced TCR alpha and beta repertoires from monozygotic twins, unrelated adults of various ages and cord blood to test whether fetal clonotypes persist. To rule out contamination, the twin experiments were replicated at different times with different library preparation protocols.

Of note for this clonotype: No cognate antigen has been identified for it. Base qualities are not recorded, but no much larger clone differs from it by a single base.

General conclusions and limits of the study: Because the same donors could not be followed over many years, the conclusions depended on cross-sectional statistical analysis. Out-of-frame TCR alpha sequences shared between twins showed an excess of low generation-probability sequences compared with coincidental sharing between unrelated individuals. In beta out-of-frame sequences, excess twin sharing was weaker, because having fewer shared sequences lowered the signal-to-noise ratio. Abundant cord blood beta clonotypes carried fewer insertions; young adult naive repertoires showed a weaker similar trend, while memory repertoires showed none. Zero-insertion analyses could be partly confounded by invariant T cells such as MAIT and iNKT, although diverse VJ usage argued against such confounding for most clonotypes. In monozygotic twins, out-of-frame TCR alpha sharing was systematically underestimated by recombination models, although the models agreed with sharing between unrelated individuals.

Only healthy Caucasian donors were included. Three pairs of female monozygotic twins, all aged about 18 to 30 years, made up the twin cohort. Positive isolation kits from Invitrogen were used to isolate the CD4+ and CD8+ T cell populations. The library came from 5' RACE. TCRdb lists the instrument as Illumina HiSeq 2000. Template switching introduced a universal primer binding site; the final cDNA contained a unique molecular identifier, enabling accurate counting of TCR cDNA molecules. Specific primers in the conserved constant-segment region were used to synthesize first-strand cDNA for TCR alpha and beta chains. To control for contamination, every cDNA library was double barcoded, receiving both a SMART-Mk sample barcode and Illumina barcodes. TruSeq adapter sequences and Illumina sample barcodes were added in two successive PCR steps. Sequencing of the TCR alpha and beta cDNA libraries was done on the Illumina HiSeq platform using custom primers. In the paper's pipeline: MiGEC processed the raw reads to extract unique molecular identifiers, while MiXCR was used to determine the CDR3 positions. Recombination models were inferred per individual with the repgenHMM and IGoR tools using an EM algorithm. Shared clonotype analysis was performed with the tcR package in R, normalizing sharing by the product of cloneset sizes. Out-of-frame nonproductive sequences were analyzed to study raw recombination free of thymic and clonal selection effects. The public reads were run again by TCRdb, first through fastp at Q25 and then through MiXCR, and only productive beta chains were kept. CDR3 protein sequences are deduplicated, and each keeps its most common genes and DNA. TCRdb, not the authors, supplied the V and J calls. Here the sample has about 530,000 distinct CDR3 sequences; approximately 14% occur a single time. Less than 0.5% of the sample rests with the top ten.

Counted from cysteine to phenylalanine, this CDR3 has 13 amino acids. The CDR3 DNA has 39 bases and is translated from base 1. Ends trimmed: V by 11 bases, J by 8 bases; bases unmatched to a gene: 11. The germline V gene specifies MDHEN as CDR1 and SYDVKM as CDR2. This same sample was also part of a study on yellow fever vaccine responses in identical twins. As noted in the second study: The authors reported that the T cell response to vaccination in identical twins appeared partly convergent and partly personalized. Focusing on identical twins, the study followed the T cell clones that responded to the vaccine, and did so with precision.

This receptor was obtained from a woman aged 18-29 years in good health. This chain is built from TRBV28 and TRBJ2-7, with TRBD2 matching 11 junction bases. The source material was CD4+ T cells sorted from blood. The DNA sequence reads TGTGCCGGATGGACTAGCGGGCGGGGCCAGCAGTACTTC. Its protein reads: CAGWTSGRGQQYF.